These 18 T cell receptor beta chains originate from one sample sequenced in a study of cytomegalovirus exposure and HLA in healthy donors. PCR primers comprised 60 Vbeta and 13 Jbeta primers. The assay was immunoSEQ multiplex PCR, and TCRdb's table has in-frame clones only and misses some. The table shows approximately 160,000 clones, with just under 80% occurring only once. The sequenced sample consisted of PBMCs. These receptors were obtained from a woman in her 50s in good health and CMV-seropositive.

This clone was recorded once. The chain carries TRBV6-1 and TRBJ1-3; 8 bases align to TRBD1. Looked up from germline, CDR1 is MNHNS and CDR2 is SASEGT. The junction had 5 bases not matched to a gene; V was cut back by 5 bases and J by 8 bases. The CDR3 extends over 13 amino acids. DNA for the CDR3: TGTGCCAGCAGTCTAGACAGGGGTGACACCATATATTTT. This encodes CASSLDRGDTIYF.

The V call is TRBV7-9, the J call TRBJ1-4; D gene ambiguous. V dropped 6 bases and J dropped 4 bases, with 21 bases sitting between them. From germline, CDR1 is SEHNR and CDR2 FQNEAQ (reference sequence). CDR3 length: 17 residues. The CDR3 loop reads CASSSTRESSVNEKLFF. CDR3 coding DNA: TGTGCCAGCAGTTCTACACGGGAGTCCTCCGTTAATGAAAAACTGTTTTTT.

V usage is TRBV4-3 and J usage is TRBJ2-1; D is unclear. V was trimmed by 3 bases and J by 7 bases, leaving 13 bases between them. The CDR3 covers 14 residues. Germline V lookup: CDR1 LGHNA, CDR2 YSLEER. This CDR3 is CASSQRSATNEQFF. For the CDR3, the DNA is TGCGCCAGCAGCCAGCGGTCCGCCACGAATGAGCAGTTCTTC.

This chain connects TRBV6-6 to TRBJ2-3; 7 nucleotides agree with TRBD2. V trimming: 6 bases; J trimming: 2 bases; junction bases outside the gene matches: 5. This CDR3 region has 14 residues. CDR1 and CDR2 (germline): MNHNY, SVGAGI (reference sequence). This CDR3 is CASSSSGLTDTQYF. For the CDR3, the DNA is TGTGCCAGCAGCTCTAGCGGACTCACAGATACGCAGTATTTT.

V usage is TRBV28 and J usage is TRBJ2-7, with a tentative D call TRBD1 (6 bases). CDR1 and CDR2 (germline): MDHEN, SYDVKM. The CDR3 is 15 residues long. With 9 bases removed from V and 1 base from J, the gap between germline ends came to 19 bases. CDR3 loop: CASFRFGTSSYEQYF. The CDR3, as DNA: TGTGCCAGTTTTCGCTTCGGGACATCTTCCTACGAGCAGTACTTC.

The chain joins TRBV18 to TRBJ2-5; 9 bases line up with TRBD2. Germline CDR1 KGHSH, CDR2 LQKENI. This CDR3 region has 14 residues. The trim removed 3 bases at V and 4 bases at J, leaving 3 bases unmatched. The CDR3 sequence: CASSPGTSSETQYF. CDR3 nucleotides: TGTGCCAGCTCACCCGGGACTAGCTCAGAGACCCAGTACTTC.

The chain combines TRBV5-1 with TRBJ2-2; 7 bases fit TRBD2. The CDR3 consists of 15 residues. V shed 6 bases and J 5 bases; nucleotides not matched to a gene: 10. Germline CDR1 SGHRS, CDR2 YFSETQ. CDR3 amino acids: CASTRLGGSTGELFF. CDR3 sequence (DNA): TGCGCCAGCACCCGACTCGGGGGGAGTACCGGGGAGCTGTTTTTT. Variable domain in full (rest from reference TRBV5-1 and TRBJ2-2): KAGVTQTPRYLIKTRGQQVTLSCSPISGHRSVSWYQQTPGQGLQFLFEYFSETQRNKGNFPGRFSGRQFSNSRSEMNVSTLELGDSALYLCASTRLGGSTGELFFGEGSRLTVL.

This chain uses TRBV19 with TRBJ2-5, with a possible D match to TRBD2 (5 bases). Judging by the DNA end, TRBJ2-7 fits better; the J call may be wrong. CDR1 is LNHDA, CDR2 SQIVND, per germline (reference sequence). The CDR3 has 15 amino acids. The CDR3 DNA reads TGTGCCAGTAGTACGCCTTTAGCTAGCTTGTACGAGCAGTACTTC. Protein sequence: CASSTPLASLYEQYF.

This clone showed up just a few times. The CDR3 region is CSVTGGAGVETQYF. Written as DNA, the CDR3 is TGCAGCGTGACAGGGGGCGCCGGAGTGGAGACCCAGTACTTC. This sequence joins TRBV29-1 and TRBJ2-5; 10 bases line up with TRBD1. V was clipped by 6 bases and J by 5 bases; unmatched bases: 9. This CDR3 region has 14 residues. The germline V gene encodes CDR1 SQVTM and CDR2 ANQGSEA.

In its sample, this clone was seen once. V gene TRBV6-6 combines with J gene TRBJ2-5, with D perhaps TRBD1 (6 bases). Per germline, CDR1 MNHNY and CDR2 SVGAGI (reference sequence). Trimming took off 4 bases at V and 3 bases at J, with 12 bases between the two ends. The CDR3 length is 14 residues. The CDR3 sequence: CASSFGTKEETQYF. The CDR3 DNA follows: TGTGCCAGCAGTTTCGGGACAAAGGAAGAGACCCAGTACTTC.

V gene TRBV5-8 combines with J gene TRBJ1-2; tentative D call: TRBD1 (6 bases). In germline, CDR1 is SGHTS, CDR2 YDEGEE. This CDR3 has 13 residues. V was cut by 5 bases and J by 4 bases, with 12 bases left in between. CDR3 sequence reads: CASRTGIFYGYTF. Here the CDR3 DNA reads TGTGCCAGCAGGACAGGCATATTCTATGGCTACACCTTC.

V gene TRBV28 combines with J gene TRBJ2-4; TRBD2 agrees at 7 bases. J lost 2 bases, V lost 7 bases, and 11 bases had no gene match. Germline CDR1 reads MDHEN; CDR2 reads SYDVKM. The CDR3 is 16 residues long. In DNA form, the CDR3 reads TGTGCCAGCAACTTGGGCGGGGGACGCTCCAAAAACATTCAGTACTTC. It specifies CASNLGGGRSKNIQYF.

This clone turned up a few times. The genes are TRBV2 and TRBJ2-5, with D perhaps TRBD1 (5 bases). This CDR3 has 12 residues. Germline values: CDR1 SNHLY, CDR2 FYNNEI. With 8 bases removed from V and 5 bases from J, the gap between germline ends came to 12 bases. CDR3 region: CASLAGSETQYF. Here the CDR3 DNA reads TGTGCCAGCCTTGCAGGGTCGGAGACCCAGTACTTC.

The chain carries TRBV6-1 and TRBJ1-5; D is undetermined. The CDR3 length is 14 residues. The V gene's germline CDR1 is MNHNS and CDR2 SASEGT. V lost 7 bases, J lost 0 bases, and 10 bases lay in between. The CDR3, as DNA: TGTGCCAGCAACCGAGCCGGTAGCAATCAGCCCCAGCATTTT. This translates into CASNRAGSNQPQHF.

The gene calls are TRBV7-9 and TRBJ2-7, with TRBD1 matching over 11 bases. Germline V CDR1 and CDR2: SEHNR, FQNEAQ (reference sequence). The length of the CDR3 is 15 residues. Unmatched junction bases numbered 3, after V lost 5 bases and J lost 0 bases. The CDR3 loop is CASSPGTGGSYEQYF. DNA of the CDR3: TGTGCCAGCAGCCCGGGGACAGGGGGCTCCTACGAGCAGTACTTC.

This clone was seen only once. This chain connects TRBV4-2 to TRBJ1-1, with no clear D. The ends were cut back, 3 bases at V and 6 bases at J, with 17 bases in the middle. CDR1 is LGHNA, CDR2 YNFKEQ, per germline. The CDR3 consists of 15 residues. Here the CDR3 DNA reads TGTGCCAGCAGCCATAGGCCCGGGCGGGAGGCTGAAGCTTTCTTT. This codes for CASSHRPGREAEAFF.

This sequence joins TRBV7-6 and TRBJ2-7; 8 bases line up with TRBD2. The germline gives CDR1 SGHVS, CDR2 FNYEAQ. The CDR3 loop spans 14 amino acids. The trim removed 5 bases at V and 0 bases at J, leaving 3 bases unmatched. The CDR3 DNA reads as TGTGCCAGCAGCCCGGGAGGGGGCTCCTACGAGCAGTACTTC. Encoded protein: CASSPGGGSYEQYF. Looking up the rest from reference TRBV7-6 and TRBJ2-7 gives the full variable domain: GAGVSQSPRYKVTKRGQDVALRCDPISGHVSLYWYRQALGQGPEFLTYFNYEAQQDKSGLPNDRFSAERPEGSISTLTIQRTEQRDSAMYRCASSPGGGSYEQYFGPGTRLTVT.

This clone has a single count. The chain joins TRBV25-1 to TRBJ2-1; TRBD2 aligns across 8 bases. Germline CDR1 MGHDK, CDR2 SYGVNS. Trimming cost V 4 bases and J 15 bases; bases outside gene matches: 11. The CDR3 covers 13 residues. CDR3 region: CASSAYGGGPPFF. CDR3 bases: TGTGCCAGCAGTGCTTACGGGGGGGGCCCCCCGTTCTTC.